This T cell receptor (beta chain) was obtained from a study of blood T cell repertoires in COVID-19. Study as a whole: There were acute and convalescent COVID-19 samples, and they came from the United States, Italy and Spain. Sources were T cells, B-cell-depleted T cells, or PBMCs; the material itself was cDNA or gDNA.

The V gene's germline CDR1 is DFQATT and CDR2 SNEGSKA (reference sequence). The CDR3 is 11 residues long. V lost 0 bases and J lost 9, with 7 bases in between. Authors' processing steps: Reference gene primer amplification in the assay estimated nucleated cell counts. Measured with immunoSEQ multiplex PCR; TCRdb has only the in-frame clones, and not every one. V, J and clone size reflect that table, while D and trimming were determined from the DNA. Seen here are over 100,000 clones, about 90% observed once, and the top ten hold about 1%. V usage is TRBV20-1 and J usage is TRBJ2-3, with D possibly being TRBD1 (5 bases). The sequence derives from a human donor in a cohort sampled during active COVID-19. The specimen sequenced was peripheral blood. CDR3: CSAREGRTQYF. The CDR3 DNA follows: TGCAGTGCTAGAGAGGGGCGGACGCAGTATTTT.